Listed below are T cell receptor beta chains from one sample, sequenced in a study of shared clonotypes between healthy human individuals. TCRdb keeps only in-frame clones here, not all; method: immunoSEQ multiplex PCR. This table has about 2 million clones, about 95% appearing once. The sequenced sample consisted of naive CD8+ T cells sorted from blood. The receptors originated from a man aged 18 to 35 in good health. Each CDR3 is given with its conserved first and last residue. The D gene is left open where the match is weak. Part of the rows lack a size; the others show once, few, many or a class for expanded clones.

V	J	D	size	CDR3	DNA
TRBV5-1	TRBJ2-1	TRBD1	NA	CASRSRDSSYNEQFF	TGCGCCAGCCGGAGCCGGGACAGCTCCTACAATGAGCAGTTCTTC
TRBV27	TRBJ1-2	NA	NA	CASSFYSNYGYTF	TGTGCCAGCAGTTTTTACTCTAACTATGGCTACACCTTC
TRBV7-3	TRBJ2-3	NA	NA	CASSLTGSSTDTQYF	TGTGCCAGCAGCTTAACCGGTTCTAGCACAGATACGCAGTATTTT
TRBV2	TRBJ2-3	NA	once	CASSEVVVASTDTQYF	TGTGCCAGCAGTGAAGTGGTTGTAGCTAGCACAGATACGCAGTATTTT
TRBV9	TRBJ2-7	TRBD2	NA	CASSVKRGTSGSAYEQYF	TGTGCCAGCAGCGTAAAAAGGGGAACTAGCGGGAGTGCCTACGAGCAGTACTTC
TRBV4-3	TRBJ2-7	TRBD2	NA	CASSQDYRGLGAVEQYF	TGCGCCAGCAGCCAAGACTACCGTGGACTAGGAGCAGTCGAGCAGTACTTC
TRBV4-3	TRBJ2-3	TRBD2	NA	CASSQEMEGLAAQYF	TGCGCCAGCAGCCAAGAGATGGAAGGACTAGCGGCGCAGTATTTT
TRBV5-1	TRBJ1-1	TRBD1	once	CASSLGTGDNTEAFF	TGCGCCAGCAGCTTGGGGACAGGGGATAACACTGAAGCTTTCTTT
TRBV7-9	TRBJ2-7	NA	NA	CASSLGRGDYIAYEQYF	TGTGCCAGCAGCTTAGGCAGGGGGGACTACATAGCCTACGAGCAGTACTTC
TRBV6-6	TRBJ2-7	NA	NA	CASSYGAGPYEQYF	TGTGCCAGCAGTTACGGGGCGGGTCCCTACGAGCAGTACTTC
TRBV11-2	TRBJ2-7	NA	NA	CASSLDPGWAYEQYF	TGTGCCAGCAGCCTTGACCCGGGATGGGCCTACGAGCAGTACTTC
TRBV27	TRBJ1-1	NA	NA	CASRVPSSTEAFF	TGTGCCAGCAGAGTGCCCTCGAGTACTGAAGCTTTCTTT
TRBV28	TRBJ2-2	TRBD1	NA	CASSPGQGYTGELFF	TGTGCCAGCAGCCCGGGACAGGGGTACACCGGGGAGCTGTTTTTT
TRBV7-8	TRBJ2-3	NA	NA	CASSLEPPDTQYF	TGTGCCAGCAGCTTGGAACCACCAGATACGCAGTATTTT
TRBV7-9	TRBJ2-7	NA	NA	CASSYPTGFPTSEQYF	TGTGCCAGCAGCTACCCCACGGGCTTCCCTACGTCCGAGCAGTACTTC
TRBV7-9	TRBJ2-1	TRBD2	few	CASSSGLAEYNEQFF	TGTGCCAGCAGCTCGGGACTAGCGGAGTACAATGAGCAGTTCTTC
TRBV6-5	TRBJ1-1	TRBD1	NA	CASSPADRVHTEAFF	TGTGCCAGCAGTCCCGCCGACAGGGTCCACACTGAAGCTTTCTTT
TRBV4-3	TRBJ2-7	TRBD2	NA	CASSQLAGEEYEQYF	TGCGCCAGCAGCCAACTAGCGGGAGAGGAATACGAGCAGTACTTC
TRBV19	TRBJ2-1	NA	NA	CASSQISISPSYNEQFF	TGTGCCAGTAGTCAGATAAGTATTTCCCCTTCCTACAATGAGCAGTTCTTC
TRBV18	TRBJ2-1	TRBD2	NA	CASSPSGGSYNEQFF	TGTGCCAGCTCACCATCCGGGGGGTCCTACAATGAGCAGTTCTTC
TRBV7-9	TRBJ2-7	TRBD2	NA	CASSGIAGGTKTYEQYF	TGTGCCAGCAGCGGTATAGCGGGAGGGACCAAGACCTACGAGCAGTACTTC
TRBV4-1	TRBJ2-7	NA	once	CASSQVAAFDRYF	TGCGCCAGCAGCCAAGTGGCAGCCTTCGACAGGTACTTC
TRBV15	TRBJ2-7	TRBD1	NA	CATSNHGTAGYEQYF	TGTGCCACCAGCAACCATGGGACAGCCGGCTACGAGCAGTACTTC
TRBV4-1	TRBJ2-3	NA	NA	CASSQESTWDTQYF	TGCGCCAGCAGCCAAGAGTCTACGTGGGATACGCAGTATTTT
TRBV4-1	TRBJ1-6	NA	NA	CASSQEVGGNYNSPLHF	TGCGCCAGCAGCCAAGAAGTGGGAGGGAACTATAATTCACCCCTCCACTTT
TRBV4-3	TRBJ2-2	NA	NA	CASSQDWGSGGGELFF	TGCGCCAGCAGCCAAGATTGGGGGAGTGGAGGCGGGGAGCTGTTTTTT
TRBV27	TRBJ1-2	NA	NA	CASSPTWGGIGGYTF	TGTGCCAGCAGTCCTACTTGGGGGGGGATTGGCGGCTACACCTTC
TRBV7-9	TRBJ2-1	TRBD2	NA	CASSSSTSGRAYNEQFF	TGTGCCAGCAGCTCATCGACTAGCGGGAGGGCCTACAATGAGCAGTTCTTC
TRBV4-1	TRBJ2-7	TRBD2	NA	CASSQESATSGRYEQYF	TGCGCCAGCAGCCAAGAATCGGCGACTAGCGGGAGGTACGAGCAGTACTTC
TRBV19	TRBJ2-1	NA	NA	CASSTNRYNEQFF	TGTGCCAGTAGTACCAACAGATACAATGAGCAGTTCTTC
TRBV19	TRBJ1-1	NA	NA	CASSIFYQDTEAFF	TGTGCCAGTAGTATATTTTATCAAGACACTGAAGCTTTCTTT
TRBV6-5	TRBJ1-2	NA	NA	CASSYSGDFSYGYTF	TGTGCCAGCAGTTACTCGGGCGACTTTTCCTATGGCTACACCTTC
TRBV4-1	TRBJ1-1	NA	NA	CASRFQGTYTEAFF	TGCGCCAGCAGATTTCAGGGCACCTACACTGAAGCTTTCTTT
TRBV7-9	TRBJ2-1	NA	once	CASSPILPGQGRNEQFF	TGTGCCAGCAGCCCAATACTTCCCGGGCAGGGACGAAATGAGCAGTTCTTC
TRBV4-1	TRBJ2-5	TRBD2	NA	CASSLRTSGSEETQYF	TGCGCCAGCAGCCTCCGGACTAGCGGGAGTGAAGAGACCCAGTACTTC
TRBV5-6	TRBJ2-7	TRBD1	NA	CASSLPTGGYDEQYF	TGTGCCAGCAGCTTACCGACAGGGGGCTACGACGAGCAGTACTTC
TRBV9	TRBJ1-2	NA	NA	CASSPSGTRGDYGYTF	TGTGCCAGCAGCCCCTCCGGAACCCGCGGGGACTATGGCTACACCTTC
TRBV29-1	TRBJ2-3	TRBD2	NA	CSVEWPSGSTDTQYF	TGCAGCGTTGAATGGCCTAGCGGAAGCACAGATACGCAGTATTTT
TRBV4-1	TRBJ2-5	NA	NA	CASSLHQQETQYF	TGCGCCAGCAGCCTACACCAGCAGGAGACCCAGTACTTC
TRBV19	TRBJ1-2	NA	NA	CASSIDQENYGYTF	TGTGCCAGTAGTATAGATCAGGAGAACTATGGCTACACCTTC
TRBV4-3	TRBJ2-5	TRBD2	NA	CASSQDGLAGQETQYF	TGCGCCAGCAGCCAAGATGGACTAGCGGGGCAAGAGACCCAGTACTTC
TRBV6-6	TRBJ1-5	NA	NA	CASSKSRQFIQPQHF	TGTGCCAGCAGCAAGAGTCGGCAGTTCATCCAGCCCCAGCATTTT
TRBV5-3	TRBJ1-5	NA	NA	CARSLSRACMVGVGNQPQHF	TGTGCCAGAAGCTTAAGCCGTGCCTGCATGGTCGGTGTAGGCAATCAGCCCCAGCATTTT
TRBV7-9	TRBJ2-3	TRBD2	once	CASNPGGQANTDTQYF	TGTGCCAGCAACCCGGGGGGGCAGGCCAACACAGATACGCAGTATTTT
TRBV2	TRBJ2-7	NA	NA	CASSEVTTLYEQYF	TGTGCCAGCAGTGAAGTGACCACCTTATACGAGCAGTACTTC
TRBV7-9	TRBJ2-1	TRBD2	NA	CASSLGGLAGKYEQFF	TGTGCCAGCAGCTTAGGGGGACTAGCGGGAAAGTATGAGCAGTTCTTC
TRBV13	TRBJ2-3	NA	NA	CASSFGRGGTDTQYF	TGTGCCAGCAGCTTCGGCAGGGGCGGGACAGATACGCAGTATTTT
TRBV27	TRBJ2-3	NA	NA	CASSNTHYTDTQYF	TGTGCCAGCAGTAATACTCACTACACAGATACGCAGTATTTT
TRBV9	TRBJ2-7	TRBD2	NA	CASSHPRDSGGPFGEQYF	TGTGCCAGCAGCCACCCAAGGGATAGCGGGGGGCCTTTTGGAGAGCAGTACTTC
TRBV4-3	TRBJ1-1	NA	once	CASSQDWEANTEAFF	TGCGCCAGCAGCCAAGATTGGGAGGCGAACACTGAAGCTTTCTTT
TRBV5-1	TRBJ1-2	NA	NA	CASSSLVFGQTYGYTF	TGCGCCAGCAGTTCCTTAGTGTTCGGACAGACCTATGGCTACACCTTC
TRBV7-9	TRBJ2-3	TRBD2	NA	CASSPVVAGDTDTQYF	TGTGCCAGCAGCCCCGTGGTAGCGGGAGACACAGATACGCAGTATTTT
TRBV9	TRBJ2-1	NA	NA	CASSGYERGRRSYNEQFF	TGTGCCAGCAGCGGATACGAGAGGGGGAGACGCTCCTACAATGAGCAGTTCTTC
TRBV4-2	TRBJ1-3	NA	NA	CASSQDRSSGNTIYF	TGTGCCAGCAGCCAAGACCGCAGTTCTGGAAACACCATATATTTT
TRBV7-9	TRBJ1-2	NA	NA	CASSLDSGGAYGYTF	TGTGCCAGCAGCTTGGACTCGGGAGGGGCCTATGGCTACACCTTC
TRBV6-5	TRBJ2-1	TRBD2	NA	CASSYELAGINEQFF	TGTGCCAGCAGTTACGAACTAGCGGGAATCAATGAGCAGTTCTTC
TRBV4-1	TRBJ2-7	TRBD2	NA	CASSQEPLAGVPYEQYF	TGCGCCAGCAGCCAGGAACCCCTAGCGGGGGTCCCCTACGAGCAGTACTTC
TRBV4-1	TRBJ2-7	NA	NA	CASSQETGTIYEQYF	TGCGCCAGCAGCCAAGAAACCGGGACAATCTACGAGCAGTACTTC